This TCR beta chain was obtained from a study of blood T cells in healthy people across ages. Across the study: T cells yielded about one barcoded beta molecule per two cells through template switching. Findings and limits, study-wide: TCR beta diversity tracked closely with naive T cell percentage.

This clonotype was observed a handful of times. Its antigen is currently unknown. V gave up 7 bases and J gave up 0 bases; unmatched junction bases: 4. There are 14 residues in the CDR3. Using a J-beta primer mix together with a sample-barcoded 5' primer, a second PCR was run for roughly 7 to 12 cycles. Using its own MiXCR run on the 5' RACE reads, TCRdb lists one record per CDR3 protein. The sample consists of fewer than 800,000 distinct CDR3 sequences, approximately 25% of them appearing once. The same sample was also used in a study of T cells of mothers and their children. That report adds: A few healthy Caucasian mothers, along with their six children, served as the donors.

The receptor was isolated from a boy younger than 18 in good health. Sequencing was carried out using blood. The rearrangement joins TRBV12-3 or TRBV12-4 to TRBJ2-7, with 9 bases lining up with TRBD1. The CDR3 DNA follows: TGTGCCAGCACCGGGACAGGGAGCTCCTACGAGCAGTACTTC. It codes for CASTGTGSSYEQYF.